This T cell receptor (beta chain) was recovered during a study of regulatory T cells in long-lasting Graves disease. Through Arm-PCR of CDR3 regions and iRepertoire HTBI primers, TCR beta libraries were built. TCRdb re-called the multiplex PCR reads with MiXCR, one entry per CDR3 protein. In the table there are 560,000 or so distinct CDR3 sequences, roughly 15% of which are singletons. Regarding the study as a whole: Only peripheral blood was studied, not thyroid tissue.

This clonotype was counted a few times. The antigen remains undetermined. Noted time point: newly diagnosed GD, antithyroid drugs for less than 3 months. PBMC-derived RNA was used for the TCR library. These data also formed part of another study, on T cells in Graves' hyperthyroidism and ophthalmopathy. That study adds: Across 18 months, stable Graves' hyperthyroidism was marked by no progression to ophthalmopathy. Hyperthyroidism, newly diagnosed and lasting under 2 months, affected patients aged 18 to 65.

The source was peripheral blood mononuclear cells (PBMCs), collected at new diagnosis, from a patient treated with antithyroid drugs. The source is a man aged 18 to 29 with Graves disease.

CDR3 in amino acids: CSARLSTNEKLFF. DNA for the CDR3: TGCAGTGCCAGACTCTCAACTAATGAAAAACTGTTTTTT. The chain recombines TRBV20-1 with TRBJ1-4; D not resolved. Germline V gives CDR1 DFQATT, CDR2 SNEGSKA (reference sequence). This CDR3 region has 13 residues. V was trimmed by 6 bases and J by 0 bases, leaving 8 bases between them.